The following is a T cell receptor beta chain sequence with its context. The antigen is undetermined. Vbeta (60) and Jbeta (13) primers were used in the PCR. Measured with immunoSEQ multiplex PCR; TCRdb has only the in-frame clones, and not every one. The sample shows under 150,000 clones, 70% to 80% of them seen only once. This record comes from a study of cytomegalovirus exposure and HLA in healthy donors. Study-wide results and caveats: Earlier analysis yielded a pattern in which most TCR beta V segments were productive about 90% or about 30% of the time.

The CDR3 has 13 residues. In germline, CDR1 is MNHEY, CDR2 SVGAGI. V lost 8 bases to trimming and J lost 2 bases, with 13 bases between them. This clonotype originated in a middle-aged woman in good health and CMV-seropositive. Sequences were obtained from PBMCs. The gene calls are TRBV6-5 and TRBJ2-7, with D perhaps matching TRBD1 (5 bases). Written as DNA, the CDR3 is TGTGCCAGCTCCTGGGGCCGAACCTACGAGCAGTACTTC. It specifies CASSWGRTYEQYF.